The subject of this entry is one TCR beta chain. These data originate in a study of shared clonotypes between healthy human individuals. The table came from immunoSEQ multiplex PCR; TCRdb's copy has only in-frame clones and leaves some out. Counted here are some 2.3 million clones, 80% to 95% occurring once; the ten biggest clones make up 0.35% to 0.5%. This CDR3 comprises 15 residues. V was pared by 1 base and J by 0 bases, with 7 bases between. The germline V gene encodes CDR1 SGHTA and CDR2 FQGNSA. The rearrangement links TRBV7-2 to TRBJ2-1; D ambiguous. The clonotype was recovered from a man between 18 and 29 years old in good health. Some clones in this sample may be carry-over from other donors' samples. The sequencing input was naive CD4+ T cells from PBMCs. Subset meaning: CD45RA+ positively selected. The CDR3 DNA reads as TGTGCCAGCAGCTTAGGGAGTAGCTCCTACAATGAGCAGTTCTTC. Translation gives CASSLGSSSYNEQFF.